This T cell receptor beta chain originates from a study of T cell responses to AZD1222 COVID-19 vaccine. V lost 1 base and J lost 4; bases outside the gene matches: 7. The CDR3 has 16 residues. The germline V gene encodes CDR1 KGHSH and CDR2 LQKENI. This clone was seen more than once but under ten times. Clones were read by immunoSEQ multiplex PCR, and TCRdb kept only the in-frame ones, dropping some. The sample holds roughly 100,000 clones, less than 95% seen once. The sample here was peripheral blood, taken 28 days after the second AZD1222 dose. The receptor's source is an adult who received the AZD1222 COVID-19 vaccine. This chain links TRBV18 with TRBJ1-2; 9 bases fit TRBD1. CDR3 sequence: CASSPLKGQGIYGYTF. The CDR3 nucleotides are TGTGCCAGCTCACCACTTAAAGGACAGGGGATCTATGGCTACACCTTC.